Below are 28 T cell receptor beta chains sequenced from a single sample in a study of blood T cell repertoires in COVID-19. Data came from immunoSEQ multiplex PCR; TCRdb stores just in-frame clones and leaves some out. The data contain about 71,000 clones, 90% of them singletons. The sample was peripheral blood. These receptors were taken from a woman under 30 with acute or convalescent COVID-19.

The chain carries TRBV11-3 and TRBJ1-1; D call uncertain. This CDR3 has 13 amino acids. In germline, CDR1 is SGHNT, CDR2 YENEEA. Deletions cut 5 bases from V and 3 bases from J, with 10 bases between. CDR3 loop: CASSLNGYTEAFF. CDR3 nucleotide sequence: TGTGCCAGCAGCCTTAACGGTTACACTGAAGCTTTCTTT.

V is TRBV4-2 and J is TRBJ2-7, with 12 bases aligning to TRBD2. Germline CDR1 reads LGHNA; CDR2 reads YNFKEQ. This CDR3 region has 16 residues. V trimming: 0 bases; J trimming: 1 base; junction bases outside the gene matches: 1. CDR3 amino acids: CASSQDGLAGSYEQYF. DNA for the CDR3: TGTGCCAGCAGCCAAGACGGACTAGCGGGATCCTACGAGCAGTACTTC.

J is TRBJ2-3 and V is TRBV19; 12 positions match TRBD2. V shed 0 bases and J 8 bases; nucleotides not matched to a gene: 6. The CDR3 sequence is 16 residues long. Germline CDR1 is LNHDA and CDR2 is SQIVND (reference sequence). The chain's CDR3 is CASSIDRTSGIGTQYF. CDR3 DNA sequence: TGTGCCAGTAGTATAGATCGGACTAGCGGGATTGGTACGCAGTATTTT.

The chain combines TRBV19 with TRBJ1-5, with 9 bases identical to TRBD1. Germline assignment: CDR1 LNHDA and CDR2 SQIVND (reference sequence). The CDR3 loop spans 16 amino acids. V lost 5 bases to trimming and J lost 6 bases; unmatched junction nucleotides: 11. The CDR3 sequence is CASSPSDRGYGQPQHF. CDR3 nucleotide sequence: TGTGCCAGTAGTCCTAGCGACAGGGGGTACGGTCAGCCCCAGCATTTT.

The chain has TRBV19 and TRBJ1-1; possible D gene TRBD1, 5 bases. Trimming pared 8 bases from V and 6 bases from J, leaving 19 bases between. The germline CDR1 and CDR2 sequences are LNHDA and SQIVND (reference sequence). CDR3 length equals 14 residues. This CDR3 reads CASGGRGNLAEAFF. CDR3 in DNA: TGTGCCAGTGGGGGGAGAGGGAATCTCGCTGAAGCTTTCTTT.

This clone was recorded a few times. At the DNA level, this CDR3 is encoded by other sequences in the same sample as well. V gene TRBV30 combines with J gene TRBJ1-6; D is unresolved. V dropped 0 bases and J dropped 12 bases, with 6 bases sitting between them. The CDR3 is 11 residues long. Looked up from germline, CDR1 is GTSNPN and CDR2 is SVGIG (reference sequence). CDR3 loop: CAWSVRGPLHF. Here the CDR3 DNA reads TGTGCCTGGAGTGTACGGGGACCCCTCCACTTT.

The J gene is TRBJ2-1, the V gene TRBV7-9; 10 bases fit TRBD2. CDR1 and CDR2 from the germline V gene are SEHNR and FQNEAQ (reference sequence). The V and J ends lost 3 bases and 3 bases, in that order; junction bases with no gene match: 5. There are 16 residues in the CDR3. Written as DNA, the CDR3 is TGTGCCAGCAGCTTGGTGTCTAGCGGGAGCTACAATGAGCAGTTCTTC. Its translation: CASSLVSSGSYNEQFF.

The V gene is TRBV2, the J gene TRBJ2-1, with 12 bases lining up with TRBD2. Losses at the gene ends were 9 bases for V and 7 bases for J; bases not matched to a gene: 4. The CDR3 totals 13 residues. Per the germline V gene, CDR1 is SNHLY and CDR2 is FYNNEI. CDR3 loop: CARRLAGANEQFF. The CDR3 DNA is TGTGCCAGAAGACTAGCGGGAGCAAATGAGCAGTTCTTC.

The CDR3 coding sequence is TGTGCCAGCAGGTCGTTCAGGTCCACTGAAGCTTTCTTT. It specifies CASRSFRSTEAFF. This sequence joins TRBV27 and TRBJ1-1; D gene unclear. The CDR3 runs 13 residues. V was trimmed by 6 bases and J by 4 bases, leaving 12 bases between them. Germline V lookup: CDR1 MNHEY, CDR2 SMNVEV (reference sequence).

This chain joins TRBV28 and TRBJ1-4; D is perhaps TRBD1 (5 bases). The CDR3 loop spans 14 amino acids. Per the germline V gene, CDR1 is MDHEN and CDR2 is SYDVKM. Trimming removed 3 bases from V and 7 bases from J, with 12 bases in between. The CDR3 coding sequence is TGTGCCAGCAGTTTCGGGGGTAACTTTGAAAAACTGTTTTTT. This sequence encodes CASSFGGNFEKLFF.

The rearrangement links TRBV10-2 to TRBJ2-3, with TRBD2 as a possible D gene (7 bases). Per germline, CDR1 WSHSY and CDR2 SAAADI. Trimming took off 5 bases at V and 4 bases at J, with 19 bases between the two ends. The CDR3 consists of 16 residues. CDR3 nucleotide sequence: TGCGCCAGCAGTCACCCCCAACGGGGGGCATCAGATACGCAGTATTTT. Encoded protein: CASSHPQRGASDTQYF.

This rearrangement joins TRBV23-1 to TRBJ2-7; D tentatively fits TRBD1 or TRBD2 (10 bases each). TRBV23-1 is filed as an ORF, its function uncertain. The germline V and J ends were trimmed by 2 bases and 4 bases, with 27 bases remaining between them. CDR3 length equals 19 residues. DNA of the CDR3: TGCGCCAGCAGTCAAGGCAAGGGACAGGGGAGCGGGAGGGGGTACGAGCAGTACTTC. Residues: CASSQGKGQGSGRGYEQYF.

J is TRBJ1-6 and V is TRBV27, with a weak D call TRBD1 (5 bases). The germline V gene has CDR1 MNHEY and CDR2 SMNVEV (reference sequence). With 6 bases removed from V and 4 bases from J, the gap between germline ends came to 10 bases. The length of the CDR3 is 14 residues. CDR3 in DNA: TGTGCCAGCAGACAGGACCCATATAATTCACCCCTCCACTTT. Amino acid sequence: CASRQDPYNSPLHF.

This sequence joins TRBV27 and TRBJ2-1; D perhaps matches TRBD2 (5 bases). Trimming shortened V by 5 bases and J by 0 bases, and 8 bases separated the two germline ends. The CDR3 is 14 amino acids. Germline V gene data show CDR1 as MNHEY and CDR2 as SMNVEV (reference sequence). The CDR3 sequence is CASSLASSYNEQFF. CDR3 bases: TGTGCCAGCAGTCTAGCCAGCTCCTACAATGAGCAGTTCTTC.

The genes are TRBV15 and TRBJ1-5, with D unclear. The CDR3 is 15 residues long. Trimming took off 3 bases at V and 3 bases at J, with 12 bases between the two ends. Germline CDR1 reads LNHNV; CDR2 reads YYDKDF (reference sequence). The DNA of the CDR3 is TGTGCCACCAGCAGTCCGGGGAAAGTCAATCAGCCCCAGCATTTT. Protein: CATSSPGKVNQPQHF. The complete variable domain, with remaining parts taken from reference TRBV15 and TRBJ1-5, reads DAMVIQNPRYQVTQFGKPVTLSCSQTLNHNVMYWYQQKSSQAPKLLFHYYDKDFNNEADTPDNFQSRRPNTSFCFLDIRSPGLGDTAMYLCATSSPGKVNQPQHFGDGTRLSIL.

CDR3 nucleotides: TGTGCCATCAGCCCAGGGGACCAGAACACTGAAGCTTTCTTT. Protein product: CAISPGDQNTEAFF. The chain has TRBV10-3 and TRBJ1-1; possible D gene TRBD1, 6 bases. Germline V gene sequence: CDR1 ENHRY, CDR2 SYGVKD. V was trimmed by 6 bases and J by 1 base, leaving 12 bases between them. This CDR3 comprises 14 residues.

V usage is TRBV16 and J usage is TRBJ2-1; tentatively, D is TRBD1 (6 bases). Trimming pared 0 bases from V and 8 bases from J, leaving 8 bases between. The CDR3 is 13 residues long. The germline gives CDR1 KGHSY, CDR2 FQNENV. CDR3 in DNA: TGTGCCAGCAGCCAATCTAAGGGGGATGAGCAGTTCTTC. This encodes CASSQSKGDEQFF.

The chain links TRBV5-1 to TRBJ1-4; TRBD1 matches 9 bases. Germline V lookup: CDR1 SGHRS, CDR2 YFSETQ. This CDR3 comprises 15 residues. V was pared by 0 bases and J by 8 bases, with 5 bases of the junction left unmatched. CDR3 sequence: CASSLGDREGEKLFF. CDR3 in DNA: TGCGCCAGCAGCTTGGGGGACAGGGAGGGCGAAAAACTGTTTTTT.

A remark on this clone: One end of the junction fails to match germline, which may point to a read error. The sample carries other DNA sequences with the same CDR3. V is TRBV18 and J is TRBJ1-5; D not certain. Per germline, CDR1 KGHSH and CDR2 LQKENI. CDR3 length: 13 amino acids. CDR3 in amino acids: CASSKERNQPQHF. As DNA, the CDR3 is TGTGCCAGCTCAAAGGAGAGAAATCAACCCCAGCATTTT.

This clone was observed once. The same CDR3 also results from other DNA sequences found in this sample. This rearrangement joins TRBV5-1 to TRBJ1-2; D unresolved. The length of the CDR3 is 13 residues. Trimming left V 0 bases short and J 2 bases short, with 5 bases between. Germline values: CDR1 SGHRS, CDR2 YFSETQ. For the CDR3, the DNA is TGCGCCAGCAGCTTGGACAGCAACTATGGCTACACCTTC. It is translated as CASSLDSNYGYTF.

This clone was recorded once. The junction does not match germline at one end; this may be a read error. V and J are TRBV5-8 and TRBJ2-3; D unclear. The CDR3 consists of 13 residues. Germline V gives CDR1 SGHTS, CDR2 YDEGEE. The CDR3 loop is CASRPLGTDTQYF. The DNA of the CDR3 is TGTGCCAGCAGACCCCTGGGCACGGATACGCAGTATTTT.

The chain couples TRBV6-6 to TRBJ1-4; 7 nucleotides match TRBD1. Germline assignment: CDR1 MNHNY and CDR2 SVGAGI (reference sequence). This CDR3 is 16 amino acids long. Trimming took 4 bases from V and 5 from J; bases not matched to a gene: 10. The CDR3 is CASSSQGPTGNEKLFF. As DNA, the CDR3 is TGTGCCAGCAGTTCTCAGGGTCCGACAGGGAATGAAAAACTGTTTTTT.

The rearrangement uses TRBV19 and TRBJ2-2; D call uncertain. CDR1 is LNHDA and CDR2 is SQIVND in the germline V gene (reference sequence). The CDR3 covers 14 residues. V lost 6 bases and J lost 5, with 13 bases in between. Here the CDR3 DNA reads TGTGCCAGTAGCACTGGGCAGGTGACCGGGGAGCTGTTTTTT. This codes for CASSTGQVTGELFF.

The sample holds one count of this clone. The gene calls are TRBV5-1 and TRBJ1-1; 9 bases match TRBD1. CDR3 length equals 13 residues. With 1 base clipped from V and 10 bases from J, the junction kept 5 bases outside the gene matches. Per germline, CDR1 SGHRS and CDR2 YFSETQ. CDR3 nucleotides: TGCGCCAGCAGCTTGTACAGGGGGCCTAGAGCTTTCTTT. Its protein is CASSLYRGPRAFF.

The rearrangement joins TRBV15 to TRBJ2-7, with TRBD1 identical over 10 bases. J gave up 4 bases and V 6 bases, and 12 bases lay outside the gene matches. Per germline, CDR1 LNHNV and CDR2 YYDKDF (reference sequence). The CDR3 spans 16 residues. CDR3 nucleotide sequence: TGTGCCACCAGGGATATCGGACAGGGGGTTCGTTACGAGCAGTACTTC. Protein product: CATRDIGQGVRYEQYF.

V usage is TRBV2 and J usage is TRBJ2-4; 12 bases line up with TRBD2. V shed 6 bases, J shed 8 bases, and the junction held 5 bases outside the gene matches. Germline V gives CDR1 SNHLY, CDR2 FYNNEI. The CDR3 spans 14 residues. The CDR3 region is CASSQTSGGYIQYF. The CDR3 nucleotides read TGTGCCAGCAGCCAGACTAGCGGGGGATACATTCAGTACTTC.

Here the CDR3 reads CASADGPSSYNEQFF. In DNA form, the CDR3 reads TGTGCCAGTGCCGATGGGCCTTCATCCTACAATGAGCAGTTCTTC. V and J are TRBV19 and TRBJ2-1; D call uncertain. This CDR3 comprises 15 residues. Trimming took off 8 bases at V and 1 base at J, with 15 bases between the two ends. In germline, CDR1 is LNHDA, CDR2 SQIVND (reference sequence).

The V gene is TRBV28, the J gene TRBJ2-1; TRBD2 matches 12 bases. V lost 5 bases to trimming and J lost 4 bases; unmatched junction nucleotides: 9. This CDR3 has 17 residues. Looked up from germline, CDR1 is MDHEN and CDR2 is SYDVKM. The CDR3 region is CASSLASGGAPYNEQFF. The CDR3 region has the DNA TGTGCCAGCAGTCTCGCTAGCGGGGGGGCTCCTTACAATGAGCAGTTCTTC.